The 10 T cell receptor beta chains listed next were all sequenced from one sample in a study of blood T cells in healthy people across ages. Alongside a J-beta primer mix, a sample-barcoded 5' primer served in a second PCR lasting roughly 7 to 11 cycles. TCRdb independently ran MiXCR on the 5' RACE reads; one entry per CDR3 protein. The table records about 640,000 distinct CDR3 sequences, under 70% of them present only once. Specimen: blood. These receptors were obtained from a man aged 60 to 75 in good health.

This chain connects TRBV20-1 to TRBJ2-7; 10 bases match TRBD1. Germline CDR1 DFQATT, CDR2 SNEGSKA (reference sequence). CDR3 length equals 14 residues. With V trimmed by 1 base and J by 2 bases, 2 bases remained unmatched. This chain's CDR3 is CSARVGTGAYEQYF. The CDR3 bases are TGCAGTGCTAGAGTCGGGACAGGGGCCTACGAGCAGTACTTC.

This clonotype has just a few counts. The chain employs TRBV20-1 and TRBJ1-1, with 10 nucleotides matching TRBD1. This CDR3 is 15 amino acids long. Looked up from germline, CDR1 is DFQATT and CDR2 is SNEGSKA (reference sequence). The ends lost 4 bases at V and 0 bases at J; junction bases unmatched: 5. CDR3 region: CSATPGQGLNTEAFF. The CDR3 nucleotides are TGCAGTGCTACCCCGGGACAGGGGCTGAACACTGAAGCTTTCTTT.

This clonotype showed up just a few times. This chain uses TRBV29-1 with TRBJ2-6; D gene unclear. Germline V gene lookup returns CDR1 SQVTM and CDR2 ANQGSEA. The germline V and J ends were trimmed by 2 bases and 3 bases, with 8 bases remaining between them. There are 14 residues in the CDR3. The CDR3 reads CSVETGIGANVLTF. CDR3 coding DNA: TGCAGCGTTGAAACTGGGATTGGGGCCAACGTCCTGACTTTC.

This clonotype was observed a handful of times. The chain combines TRBV20-1 with TRBJ2-7; D may be TRBD1 or TRBD2 (6 bases each). TRBJ2-5 explains the end of the DNA better; the J call may be wrong. Germline values: CDR1 DFQATT, CDR2 SNEGSKA (reference sequence). The CDR3 loop spans 14 amino acids. CDR3 residues: CSARSSGAAGTQYF. The CDR3 bases are TGCAGTGCTAGGTCTTCGGGGGCCGCAGGGACCCAGTACTTC.

The rearrangement uses TRBV4-2 and TRBJ1-3; a possible D gene is TRBD1 (6 bases). Germline lookup yields CDR1 LGHNA and CDR2 YNFKEQ. Trimming shortened V by 1 base and J by 3 bases, and 13 bases separated the two germline ends. The CDR3 consists of 16 residues. CDR3 nucleotide sequence: TGTGCCAGCAGCCAAGTCACCGCCAGGGGTGGAAACACCATATATTTT. Translating it yields CASSQVTARGGNTIYF.

The rearrangement joins TRBV29-1 to TRBJ2-6, with TRBD1 matching 9 bases. Trimming at V came to 4 bases and at J to 2 bases, leaving 3 bases not matched to a gene. From germline, CDR1 is SQVTM and CDR2 ANQGSEA. The CDR3 covers 15 residues. CDR3 loop: CSVGTGGAGANVLTF. The CDR3 DNA reads as TGCAGCGTTGGTACAGGGGGCGCTGGGGCCAACGTCCTGACTTTC.

The chain uses TRBV7-9 and TRBJ1-2, with D hard to call. Germline loops: CDR1 SEHNR, CDR2 FQNEAQ (reference sequence). Trimming removed 2 bases from V and 0 bases from J, with 7 bases in between. The CDR3 runs to 14 residues. CDR3: CASSLLRANYGYTF. The CDR3, as DNA: TGTGCCAGCAGCTTACTGCGGGCTAACTATGGCTACACCTTC. The full variable domain, its missing parts supplied by reference TRBV7-9 and TRBJ1-2, is DTGVSQNPRHKITKRGQNVTFRCDPISEHNRLYWYRQTLGQGPEFLTYFQNEAQLEKSRLLSDRFSAERPKGSFSTLEIQRTEQGDSAMYLCASSLLRANYGYTFGSGTRLTVV.

The chain carries TRBV28 and TRBJ2-1; 7 nucleotides agree with TRBD2. Losses at the gene ends were 5 bases for V and 6 bases for J; bases not matched to a gene: 16. Germline CDR1 MDHEN, CDR2 SYDVKM. This CDR3 contains 17 residues. The CDR3 DNA follows: TGTGCCAGCAGTCCCCCCCCACAGGCAGCGGGGATCAATGAGCAGTTCTTC. It codes for CASSPPPQAAGINEQFF. The whole variable domain, filled in from reference TRBV28 and TRBJ2-1, reads DVKVTQSSRYLVKRTGEKVFLECVQDMDHENMFWYRQDPGLGLRLIYFSYDVKMKEKGDIPEGYSVSREKKERFSLILESASTNQTSMYLCASSPPPQAAGINEQFFGPGTRLTVL.

This chain joins TRBV20-1 and TRBJ1-5; D perhaps matches TRBD1 (5 bases). Per the germline V gene, CDR1 is DFQATT and CDR2 is SNEGSKA (reference sequence). V dropped 3 bases and J dropped 0 bases, with 12 bases sitting between them. The CDR3 is made up of 15 amino acids. This CDR3 is CSASRGTDSNQPQHF. CDR3 sequence (DNA): TGCAGTGCTAGCCGTGGGACGGATAGCAATCAGCCCCAGCATTTT.

DNA for the CDR3: TGCAGTGCTAGAAACGGACCTTTAGAGACCCAGTACTTC. This translates into CSARNGPLETQYF. V and J are TRBV20-1 and TRBJ2-5; D is undetermined. Looked up from germline, CDR1 is DFQATT and CDR2 is SNEGSKA (reference sequence). The CDR3 is made up of 13 amino acids. Trimming pared 2 bases from V and 4 bases from J, leaving 11 bases between.